The clone carrying this T cell receptor beta chain was recorded many times. V lost 1 base to trimming and J lost 3 bases, with 9 bases between them. Germline V lookup: CDR1 SGHAT, CDR2 FQNNGV. This CDR3 region has 14 residues. These data are taken from a study of T cells in Graves' hyperthyroidism and ophthalmopathy. Diagnoses rested on clinical symptoms, serum thyroxine and TRAb, thyroid ultrasound and orbital computed tomography. The PBMCs were taken from under 12 ml of fresh peripheral blood. TCR beta CDR3 regions were amplified from RNA transcripts. During a first-round RT-PCR of the TCR CDR3, the HTBI primer set was used. TCRdb reanalysed the multiplex PCR reads using MiXCR and keeps one entry per CDR3 protein. The sample contains roughly 350,000 distinct CDR3 sequences, roughly an eighth of which appear only once.

The chain is built from TRBV11-2 and TRBJ2-5, with D maybe TRBD2 (5 bases). The sample comprised blood. The receptor was isolated from a middle-aged woman with Graves' ophthalmopathy. The CDR3 protein is CASSLVPGKETQYF. In DNA, the CDR3 is TGTGCCAGCAGCTTAGTCCCGGGGAAAGAGACCCAGTACTTC.